This TCR beta chain derives from a study of T cell repertoires in cytomegalovirus infection (dated by TCRdb to about 2019). Background for the entire study: Peptide stimulations targeted recently identified HLA-C-restricted CMV epitopes, whose presentation resists viral immunomodulation, together with well-studied HLA-B-restricted epitopes. Donor HLA type was relevant to the analysis, because carriage of CMV infection together with the matching HLA type was indicated by public TCR beta signatures. The study at large found these results: The ex vivo response was dominated by HLA-C-restricted CMV-specific TCR beta clonotypes, which also provided the single most frequent clonotype in two of eight donors. Carriers of CMV infection plus the relevant HLA type were discriminated by the cumulative frequency of public TCR beta family members in the study cohort and in an independent approximately 360-donor cohort.

The listed sequencing device is Illumina HiSeq 1500. TCRdb handled the public reads itself, with Q25 trimming in fastp and clone calling in MiXCR, and kept productive beta chains. Under each unique CDR3 protein, matching rows form one entry showing the most common genes and DNA. Across this sample there are 150,000 to 200,000 distinct CDR3 sequences, with less than 25% seen only once. Of the sample, roughly 25% falls within the top ten clones. Explained via the paper, the treatment or condition label denotes: in vitro stimulation with specific CMV peptide epitopes to enrich CMV-specific T cells. This clonotype turned up a few times. It lacks a known antigen. No quality values exist for individual bases; no much larger clone is one base distant. The germline V and J ends show losses of 8 bases and 1 base respectively, and no gene match explains 3 bases of the junction. The CDR3 goes from the cysteine to the phenylalanine over 14 residues. Left in the record is the CDR3 DNA by itself, 42 bases read in frame from the first base. The germline V gene yields SGHVS for CDR1 and FQNEAQ for CDR2.

Here the sequenced sample was CD8+ T cells from cultured PBMCs, taken from culture after CMV antigen stimulation. The sequence was obtained from a human donor in good health (CMV status not recorded). Some clones in this sample may be carry-over from other donors' samples. This sequence uses TRBV7-8 and TRBJ2-2; 8 bases in the junction line up with TRBD1. The nucleotide sequence is given as TGTGCCAGCCAAGGGACAGGGAACACCGGGGAGCTGTTTTTT. Its translation is CASQGTGNTGELFF.